The clone carrying this T cell receptor beta chain came up a few times. Its matching antigen is unknown. Clones were read by immunoSEQ multiplex PCR, and TCRdb kept only the in-frame ones, dropping some. The sample shows tens of thousands of clones, about 93% of them seen only once. This sample was included in a study of T cell responses to AZD1222 COVID-19 vaccine. J gave up 10 bases and V 6 bases, and 12 bases lay outside the gene matches. The CDR3 runs to 15 residues. Germline CDR1 and CDR2: MNHEY and SMNVEV (reference sequence). Overall study results and limits: Only a handful of AZD1222 recipients, six or seven in all, had baseline seropositivity.

The receptor's source is an adult in good health. The genes are TRBV27 and TRBJ1-6, with 7 bases identical to TRBD1. The source material was peripheral blood, sampled on day 0 of MenACWY control vaccination. CDR3 bases: TGTGCCAGCAGCCCGAGGCGCCAGGGGGGCTCACCCCTCCACTTT. Protein: CASSPRRQGGSPLHF.